These 5 T cell receptor beta chains originate from one sample sequenced in a study of T cells after yellow fever vaccination. TCRdb re-analysed the 5' RACE reads in MiXCR, keeping a single row per CDR3 protein. This repertoire shows some 110,000 distinct CDR3 sequences, about 7% found once; its top ten account for over 2.5%. Sequencing was performed on CD4+ T cells sorted from PBMCs, taken around 45 days after the first yellow fever vaccination. The receptors derive from a man between 18 and 35 years old who received the YFV17D yellow fever vaccine.

This clonotype has a count of ten or more. V gene TRBV15 combines with J gene TRBJ1-2; D is undetermined. Germline CDR1 reads LNHNV; CDR2 reads YYDKDF (reference sequence). CDR3 length equals 12 residues. V was clipped by 0 bases and J by 3 bases, with 2 bases between them. The CDR3 sequence: CATSRDDYGYTF. CDR3 DNA sequence: TGTGCCACCAGCAGAGACGACTATGGCTACACCTTC.

This clonotype was counted many times. The genes are TRBV12-3 or TRBV12-4 and TRBJ1-5; D remains unclear. With 6 bases removed from V and 0 bases from J, the gap between germline ends came to 15 bases. The CDR3 consists of 16 residues. CDR3 nucleotide sequence: TGTGCCAGCAGAACTTCGACTGGGGTTAGCAATCAGCCCCAGCATTTT. This sequence encodes CASRTSTGVSNQPQHF.

The chain links TRBV10-3 to TRBJ2-3; 8 positions match TRBD2. The junction had 5 bases not matched to a gene; V was cut back by 6 bases and J by 3 bases. The germline V gene has CDR1 ENHRY and CDR2 SYGVKD. This CDR3 is built from 14 residues. The CDR3 region is CAIRSGGGTDTQYF. For the CDR3, the DNA is TGTGCCATCAGGAGCGGGGGCGGGACAGATACGCAGTATTTT.

As regards this clonotype: A read error may be the cause here, since a much bigger clone is one base away. This sequence joins TRBV4-3 and TRBJ1-3; D not certain. The CDR3 has 12 amino acids. Germline values: CDR1 LGHNA, CDR2 YSLEER. Trimming shortened V by 6 bases and J by 3 bases, and 6 bases separated the two germline ends. The CDR3 is CASRGYGNTIYF. Here the CDR3 DNA reads TGCGCCAGCAGGGGTTATGGAAACACCATATATTTT.

This clonotype was recorded many times. The chain carries TRBV6-2 or TRBV6-3 and TRBJ2-2; D is possibly TRBD1 or TRBD2 (5 bases each). Germline values: CDR1 MNHEY, CDR2 SVGEGT. Trimming stripped 8 bases from V and 3 bases from J, with 10 bases between. The CDR3 runs 13 residues. The CDR3: CASRGRDTGELFF. CDR3 in DNA: TGTGCCAGCCGGGGCCGGGACACCGGGGAGCTGTTTTTT.